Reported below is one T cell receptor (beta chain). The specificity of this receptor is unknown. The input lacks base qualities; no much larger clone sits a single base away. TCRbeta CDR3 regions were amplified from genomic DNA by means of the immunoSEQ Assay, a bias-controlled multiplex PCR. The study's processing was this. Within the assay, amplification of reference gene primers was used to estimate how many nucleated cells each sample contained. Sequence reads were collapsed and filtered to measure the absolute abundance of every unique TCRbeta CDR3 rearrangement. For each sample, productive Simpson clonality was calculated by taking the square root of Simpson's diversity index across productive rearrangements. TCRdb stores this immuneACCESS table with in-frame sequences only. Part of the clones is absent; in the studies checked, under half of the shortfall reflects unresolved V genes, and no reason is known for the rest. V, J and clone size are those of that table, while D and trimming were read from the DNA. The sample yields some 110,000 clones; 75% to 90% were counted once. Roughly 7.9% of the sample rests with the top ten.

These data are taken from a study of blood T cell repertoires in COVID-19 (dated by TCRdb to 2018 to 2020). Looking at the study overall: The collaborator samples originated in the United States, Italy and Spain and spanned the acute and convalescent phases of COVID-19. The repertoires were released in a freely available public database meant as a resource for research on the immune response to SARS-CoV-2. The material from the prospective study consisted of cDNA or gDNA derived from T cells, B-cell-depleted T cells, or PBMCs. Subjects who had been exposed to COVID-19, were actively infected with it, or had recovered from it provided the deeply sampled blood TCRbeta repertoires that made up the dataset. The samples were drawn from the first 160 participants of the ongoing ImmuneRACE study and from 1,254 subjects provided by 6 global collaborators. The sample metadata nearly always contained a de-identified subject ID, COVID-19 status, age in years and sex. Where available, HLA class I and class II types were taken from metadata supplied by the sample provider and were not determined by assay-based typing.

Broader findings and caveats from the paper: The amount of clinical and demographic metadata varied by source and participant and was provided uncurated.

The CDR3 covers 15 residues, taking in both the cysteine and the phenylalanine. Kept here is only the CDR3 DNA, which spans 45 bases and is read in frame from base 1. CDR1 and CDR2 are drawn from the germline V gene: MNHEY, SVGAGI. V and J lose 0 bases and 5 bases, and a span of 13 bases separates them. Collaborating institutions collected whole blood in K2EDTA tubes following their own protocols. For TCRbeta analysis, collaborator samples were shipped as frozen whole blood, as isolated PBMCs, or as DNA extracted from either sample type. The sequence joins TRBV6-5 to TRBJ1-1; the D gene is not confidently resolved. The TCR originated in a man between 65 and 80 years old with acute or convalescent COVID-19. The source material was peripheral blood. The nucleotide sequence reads TGTGCCAGCAGTTACTCCGGGATTTCTGGAACTGAAGCTTTCTTT. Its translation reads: CASSYSGISGTEAFF.